A selection of T cell receptor beta chains follows, all from one sample in a study of blood T cells in healthy people across ages. TCRdb re-derived calls from the 5' RACE reads in MiXCR, one entry per CDR3 protein. This sample yields about 570,000 distinct CDR3 sequences, of which 27% are seen a single time; under 20% belongs to the top ten. The specimen was blood. These receptors were collected from a woman between 65 and 79 years old in good health. The CDR3 runs from the conserved cysteine through the conserved F or W. A D gene is named only where the DNA matches it firmly. Clone size is stated in some rows and not others, as once, few, many or a class when expanded.

>TRBV20-1|.|few|TRBJ1-6
CSAPTGSSYNSPLHF
TGCAGTGCGCCAACAGGGAGCTCCTATAATTCACCCCTCCACTTT
>TRBV6-5|.|few|TRBJ1-4
CASSNRGREKLFF
TGTGCCAGCAGTAACCGAGGACGGGAAAAACTGTTTTTT
>TRBV6-5|TRBD1|.|TRBJ2-3
CASSYPTGTGFSTDTQYF
TGTGCCAGCAGTTACCCAACCGGGACAGGGTTTAGCACAGATACGCAGTATTTT
>TRBV4-3|.|few|TRBJ1-1
CASSQFFQGNTEAFF
TGCGCCAGCAGCCAATTCTTTCAGGGCAATACTGAAGCTTTCTTT
>TRBV14|.|.|TRBJ2-3
CASSQGHSRTDTQYF
TGTGCCAGCAGCCAAGGGCATTCTCGCACAGATACGCAGTATTTT
>TRBV19|TRBD2|few|TRBJ2-5
CASSMELAGDETQYF
TGTGCCAGTAGTATGGAGCTAGCGGGCGATGAGACCCAGTACTTC
>TRBV24-1|TRBD1|.|TRBJ1-1
CATSDSGTGATEAFF
TGTGCCACCAGTGATTCCGGGACAGGGGCCACTGAAGCTTTCTTT
>TRBV20-1|.|few|TRBJ2-5
CSAKPGHSVETQYF
TGCAGTGCCAAACCCGGACACTCGGTGGAGACCCAGTACTTC
>TRBV20-1|.|many|TRBJ1-4
CSARGLTNEKLFF
TGCAGTGCTAGGGGCTTAACTAATGAAAAACTGTTTTTT
>TRBV6-5|.|.|TRBJ1-6
CASSYAQTSLNSPLHF
TGTGCCAGCAGTTACGCCCAAACAAGTCTTAATTCACCCCTCCACTTT
>TRBV20-1|.|.|TRBJ2-1
CSARDYQGSGSSYNEQFF
TGCAGTGCTAGAGATTATCAGGGCAGCGGATCCTCCTACAATGAGCAGTTCTTC
>TRBV6-1|TRBD1|.|TRBJ1-2
CASSELRGLYGYTF
TGTGCCAGCAGTGAATTAAGGGGGCTCTATGGCTACACCTTC
>TRBV24-1|.|.|TRBJ2-1
CATTDVYNEQFF
TGTGCCACCACCGATGTTTACAATGAGCAGTTCTTC
>TRBV5-1|.|.|TRBJ2-5
CASSLRSRQETQYF
TGCGCCAGCAGCCTTAGGTCGCGGCAAGAGACCCAGTACTTC
>TRBV12-3/TRBV12-4|.|few|TRBJ1-2
CASSLEGLYGYTF
TGTGCCAGCAGTTTAGAAGGACTCTATGGCTACACCTTC
>TRBV12-3/TRBV12-4|.|many|TRBJ2-7
CASSLGATYEQYF
TGTGCCAGCAGTTTAGGGGCCACCTACGAGCAGTACTTC
>TRBV3-1|.|.|TRBJ2-5
CASSQRREETQYF
TGTGCCAGCAGCCAGAGGAGGGAAGAGACCCAGTACTTC
>TRBV3-1|TRBD2|.|TRBJ2-4
CASSQETSGGAVAKNIQYF
TGTGCCAGCAGCCAAGAGACTAGCGGGGGGGCAGTGGCCAAAAACATTCAGTACTTC
>TRBV5-4|.|many|TRBJ2-3
CASSPRTKDTQYF
TGTGCCAGCAGCCCCCGGACTAAAGATACGCAGTATTTT
>TRBV29-1|TRBD2|.|TRBJ2-1
CSVDSGGGAPNEQFF
TGCAGCGTTGATTCGGGCGGGGGGGCCCCGAATGAGCAGTTCTTC
>TRBV29-1|.|.|TRBJ2-5
CSVSFTQETQYF
TGCAGCGTTAGCTTTACCCAAGAGACCCAGTACTTC
>TRBV6-5|.|.|TRBJ1-4
CASSYKGEKLFF
TGTGCCAGCAGTTATAAAGGGGAAAAACTGTTTTTT
>TRBV20-1|.|few|TRBJ2-1
CSAEPLNEQFF
TGCAGTGCGGAACCATTGAATGAGCAGTTCTTC
>TRBV6-5|.|few|TRBJ1-1
CASSLNRATEAFF
TGTGCCAGCAGCTTAAACAGGGCTACTGAAGCTTTCTTT
>TRBV27|.|.|TRBJ2-7
CASSKDYEQYF
TGTGCCAGCAGTAAGGACTACGAGCAGTACTTC
>TRBV11-1|.|few|TRBJ2-7
CASSFRTYSYEQYF
TGTGCCAGCAGCTTTAGGACCTACTCCTACGAGCAGTACTTC
>TRBV5-1|.|few|TRBJ2-1
CASSLRLKSNEQFF
TGCGCCAGCAGCTTGAGACTGAAGAGCAATGAGCAGTTCTTC
>TRBV10-3|TRBD1|.|TRBJ1-2
CAIRVQGVNGYTF
TGTGCCATCAGGGTGCAGGGGGTCAATGGCTACACCTTC
>TRBV12-3/TRBV12-4|.|.|TRBJ2-4
CASSLEVKNIQYF
TGTGCCAGCAGTTTAGAGGTCAAAAACATTCAGTACTTC
>TRBV4-3|.|.|TRBJ2-3
CASSQNPRDTDTQYF
TGCGCCAGCAGCCAGAACCCCAGGGACACAGATACGCAGTATTTT
>TRBV7-3|TRBD1|.|TRBJ2-3
CASSQGVSTDTQYF
TGTGCCAGCAGCCAGGGGGTTAGCACAGATACGCAGTATTTT
>TRBV20-1|TRBD2|.|TRBJ2-5
CSARASGGGWVSAETQYF
TGCAGTGCTAGGGCTAGCGGGGGGGGCTGGGTTTCGGCAGAGACCCAGTACTTC